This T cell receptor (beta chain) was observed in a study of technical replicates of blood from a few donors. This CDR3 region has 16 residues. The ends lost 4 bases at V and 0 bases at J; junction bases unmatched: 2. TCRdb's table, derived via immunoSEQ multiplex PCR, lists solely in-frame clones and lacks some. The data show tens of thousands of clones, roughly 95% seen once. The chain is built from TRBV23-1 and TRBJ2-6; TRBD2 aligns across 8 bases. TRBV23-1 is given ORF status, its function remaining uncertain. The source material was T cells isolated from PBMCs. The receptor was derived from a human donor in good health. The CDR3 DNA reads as TGCGCCAGCAGTCGAGCGGGAGCCTCTGGGGCCAACGTCCTGACTTTC. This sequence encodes CASSRAGASGANVLTF.